This T cell receptor beta chain was obtained from a study of graft-versus-host responses after intestinal transplantation. Study context: Every recipient had anti-thymocyte globulin induction and roughly three years of tacrolimus plus steroids. Study-level results: Within allografts, high graft-versus-host to host-versus-graft clonal ratios were seen among patients with graft-donor T cell macrochimerism. Association was observed between peak circulating GvH clone levels and early post-transplant HvG declines. Researchers found GvH clones in recipient marrow, and some showed up first in ileum or blood.

Clones were read by immunoSEQ multiplex PCR, and TCRdb kept only the in-frame ones, dropping some. This table holds under 95,000 clones, 88% found once. This clone appeared once. Its cognate antigen is unknown. The TCR originated in a human donor who was the organ donor for an intestinal transplant. The sequencing here drew on unstimulated CD4+ T cells sorted from spleen or lymph node cells, taken before transplant.

This CDR3 reads CASSPLDSNEQYF. CDR3 coding DNA: TGTGCCAGCTCACCACTAGATAGTAACGAGCAGTACTTC. This chain connects TRBV18 to TRBJ2-7; no definite D call. This CDR3 is 13 amino acids long. The V and J ends lost 1 base and 5 bases respectively, with 9 bases between them. Germline V gene lookup returns CDR1 KGHSH and CDR2 LQKENI.